This TCR beta chain was sequenced in a study of OX40 agonist ivuxolimab in advanced cancers. In regard to this clone: What it binds is unknown. A far larger clone is off by one base, so a read error is likely.

Patients with a history of autoimmune disease or on systemic immunosuppression were excluded. Clones were read by immunoSEQ multiplex PCR, and TCRdb kept only the in-frame ones, dropping some. The sample holds roughly 62,000 clones, about nine tenths seen once. The CDR3 covers 15 residues. Germline V lookup: CDR1 SNHLY, CDR2 FYNNEI. Study-wide points: In general, CD8+ T cells held more expanded clones than CD4+ did, on average.

This specimen consisted of CD4+ or CD8+ T cells sorted from blood, obtained in a trial of the OX40 agonist ivuxolimab. The chain recombines TRBV2 with TRBJ2-5, with 8 bases identical to TRBD1. The tail of the sequence fits TRBJ2-7 better, so the J call may be wrong. The TCR originated in an adult with an advanced solid tumor such as melanoma, head and neck, liver or kidney cancer. CDR3 sequence: CASSEYRGFFYEQYF. As DNA, the CDR3 is TGTGCCAGCAGTGAATACAGGGGGTTCTTCTACGAGCAGTACTTC.